Each of the 29 T cell receptor beta chains below was sequenced from the same sample in a study of read filtering for tumor transcriptome and immune sequencing. From around 440 ng of RNA, a library with molecular barcoded alpha/delta and beta/gamma adaptors was made. TCRdb ran MiXCR on the reads and lists one entry per CDR3 protein. The sample carries tens of thousands of distinct CDR3 sequences, roughly 18% recorded once. Material for sequencing was a population of CD138-negative cells sorted from bone marrow. These receptor sequences come from a donor over 35 with multiple myeloma.

Concerning this clonotype: The germline gene is not matched at one end of the junction; a read error may be the cause. This chain links TRBV18 with TRBJ1-1, with 7 bases lining up with TRBD1. The length of the CDR3 is 15 residues. The germline V gene encodes CDR1 KGHSH and CDR2 LQKENI. CDR3: CASSPRTGGNTEASF. The CDR3 nucleotides are TGTGCCAGCTCACCACGGACAGGAGGCAACACTGAGGCTTCCTTT. The full variable domain, in which reference TRBV18 and TRBJ1-1 provide the parts outside the CDR3, is NAGVMQNPRHLVRRRGQEARLRCSPMKGHSHVYWYRQLPEEGLKFMVYLQKENIIDESGMPKERFSAEFPKEGPSILRIQQVVRGDSAAYFCASSPRTGGNTEASFGQGTRLTVV.

Turning to this clonotype: One end of the junction is discordant with germline, which a read error may explain. The chain carries TRBV20-1 and TRBJ1-5; D gene ambiguous. Germline-derived CDR1 and CDR2 are DFQATT and SNEGSKA (reference sequence). The length of the CDR3 is 15 residues. The DNA of the CDR3 is TGCAGTGTTAGAAGTAGAGAGCTTAGCAATCAGCCTCAGCATTTT. This gives the protein CSVRSRELSNQPQHF.

This clonotype was seen at least ten times. This chain links TRBV15 with TRBJ2-3; D is uncertain. The V gene lost 5 bases and the J gene lost 2 bases, with 5 bases spanning the gap. The germline V gene encodes CDR1 LNHNV and CDR2 YYDKDF (reference sequence). CDR3 length equals 12 residues. Written as DNA, the CDR3 is TGTGCCACCAGCCTCCTCACAGATACGCAGTATTTT. It encodes CATSLLTDTQYF.

This clonotype was observed a handful of times. V and J are TRBV24-1 and TRBJ2-1; possibly TRBD2 for D (5 bases). The length of the CDR3 is 13 residues. Looked up from germline, CDR1 is KGHDR and CDR2 is SFDVKD. The germline V and J ends were trimmed by 3 bases and 10 bases, with 12 bases remaining between them. DNA for the CDR3: TGTGCCACCAGTGATCCGAACGGAGGCGAGCAGTTCTTC. Amino acid sequence: CATSDPNGGEQFF.

Note on this clonotype: A single base separates this from a much larger clone, so it may be a read error. The chain employs TRBV11-3 and TRBJ1-1, with D unclear. Germline CDR1 reads SGHNT; CDR2 reads YENEEA. Trimming shortened V by 4 bases and J by 4 bases, and 10 bases separated the two germline ends. The CDR3 sequence is 13 residues long. Here the CDR3 reads CASSSEMSTEAFF. CDR3 nucleotide sequence: TGTGCCAGCAGCTCTGAAATGAGCACTGAAGCTTTCTTT.

Ten or more counts support this clonotype. CDR3 residues: CSARLGGETQYF. For the CDR3, the DNA is TGCAGTGCTAGACTTGGCGGGGAGACCCAGTACTTC. This sequence joins TRBV20-1 and TRBJ2-5; a weak D match, TRBD2 (5 bases). The CDR3 sequence is 12 residues long. V was pared by 2 bases and J by 5 bases, with 9 bases between. CDR1 is DFQATT and CDR2 is SNEGSKA in the germline V gene (reference sequence).

This clonotype was seen many times. The genes are TRBV29-1 and TRBJ2-1; D not certain. The germline V gene has CDR1 SQVTM and CDR2 ANQGSEA. The CDR3 is made up of 11 amino acids. V shed 6 bases and J shed 8 bases, with 11 bases lying between them. The CDR3 protein is CSVAETDEQFF. Written as DNA, the CDR3 is TGCAGCGTCGCCGAAACAGATGAGCAGTTCTTC.

A remark on this clonotype: A much larger clone is a single base away; this may be a read error. The chain uses TRBV20-1 and TRBJ2-7, with TRBD2 matching over 9 bases. Germline V gene sequence: CDR1 DFQATT, CDR2 SNEGSKA (reference sequence). This CDR3 is 14 amino acids long. CDR3 bases: TGCAGTGTCCCTAGCGGGGAAAGCTCCTACGAGGAGTACTTC. This gives the protein CSVPSGESSYEEYF.

For this clonotype: A read error may account for a junction end that differs from germline. Written as DNA, the CDR3 is TGCAGTGCCAGAGTGCCAGCGGGAGAGTTAAATGAGCAGTTCTTC. As protein: CSARVPAGELNEQFF. V is TRBV20-1 and J is TRBJ2-1, with 8 bases that match TRBD2. There are 15 residues in the CDR3. From germline, CDR1 is DFQATT and CDR2 SNEGSKA (reference sequence).

This clonotype was seen many times. J is TRBJ2-7 and V is TRBV9; D call uncertain. The ends were cut back, 3 bases at V and 3 bases at J, with 7 bases in the middle. Germline CDR1 and CDR2: SGDLS and YYNGEE. The CDR3 extends over 12 amino acids. CDR3 DNA sequence: TGTGCCAGCAGCGGGGGTGACTACGAGCAGTACTTC. Protein product: CASSGGDYEQYF.

This chain joins TRBV5-1 and TRBJ2-3; weak D call: TRBD2 (7 bases). The CDR3 is 17 amino acids. Trimming left V 4 bases short and J 2 bases short, with 20 bases between. Germline V gene sequence: CDR1 SGHRS, CDR2 YFSETQ. The CDR3 spells CASSAGPAGAHTDTQYF. The CDR3 DNA follows: TGCGCCAGCAGCGCAGGCCCCGCGGGGGCTCACACAGATACGCAGTATTTT. Complete variable domain (other parts from reference TRBV5-1 and TRBJ2-3): KAGVTQTPRYLIKTRGQQVTLSCSPISGHRSVSWYQQTPGQGLQFLFEYFSETQRNKGNFPGRFSGRQFSNSRSEMNVSTLELGDSALYLCASSAGPAGAHTDTQYFGPGTRLTVL.

This clonotype was detected many times. The chain employs TRBV3-1 and TRBJ2-2; D is ambiguous. V lost 1 base to trimming and J lost 5 bases, with 2 bases between them. There are 12 residues in the CDR3. The germline CDR1 and CDR2 sequences are LGHDT and YNNKEL (reference sequence). CDR3 in amino acids: CASSQGTGELFF. Here the CDR3 DNA reads TGTGCCAGCAGCCAAGGAACCGGGGAGCTGTTTTTT.

Relative to its sample, this clonotype is medium-sized (0.01 to 0.1%). V usage is TRBV19 and J usage is TRBJ2-2; D is ambiguous. The CDR3 is made up of 14 amino acids. V lost 9 bases to trimming and J lost 1 base, with 12 bases between them. CDR1 and CDR2 (germline): LNHDA, SQIVND (reference sequence). The CDR3 is CASSYRQNTGELFF. The CDR3 nucleotides read TGTGCCAGCAGTTACCGGCAGAACACCGGGGAGCTGTTTTTT.

This chain connects TRBV2 to TRBJ1-5; D possibly corresponds to TRBD1 (5 bases). Trimming shortened V by 7 bases and J by 2 bases, and 9 bases separated the two germline ends. The CDR3 consists of 13 residues. The germline V gene encodes CDR1 SNHLY and CDR2 FYNNEI. CDR3 nucleotides: TGTGCCAGCATCCGGGACCGCAATCAGCCCCAGCATTTT. Its translation is CASIRDRNQPQHF.

This clonotype was observed at least ten times. The V call is TRBV7-2, the J call TRBJ2-3, with a possible D match to TRBD2 (5 bases). The V and J ends lost 8 bases and 0 bases respectively, with 12 bases between them. CDR3 length: 14 residues. Germline CDR1 SGHTA, CDR2 FQGNSA. The DNA for the CDR3 is TGTGCCAGCCGCCGGGGTCCGAGCACAGATACGCAGTATTTT. Translating gives CASRRGPSTDTQYF.

This clonotype has a count of ten or more. One end of the junction does not line up with germline, which may come from a read error. V gene TRBV6-5 combines with J gene TRBJ1-1; D is ambiguous. The V gene's germline CDR1 is MNHEY and CDR2 SVGAGI. This CDR3 is 13 amino acids long. The CDR3 nucleotides are TGTGCCAGCAGTGACTCGGGAGCGGATGAAGCTTTCTTT. It translates to CASSDSGADEAFF.

The rearrangement joins TRBV20-1 to TRBJ1-2; unclear D gene. Germline CDR1 reads DFQATT; CDR2 reads SNEGSKA (reference sequence). V lost 6 bases and J 2 bases, leaving 13 bases between the germline ends. The CDR3 runs 13 residues. The CDR3, as DNA: TGCAGTGCGCCAGTCGGCATGAACTATGGCTACACCTTC. Protein: CSAPVGMNYGYTF.

This clonotype was counted many times. The chain couples TRBV20-1 to TRBJ1-2; D uncertain. The germline V and J ends were trimmed by 4 bases and 4 bases, with 13 bases remaining between them. CDR3 length: 13 residues. The germline CDR1 and CDR2 sequences are DFQATT and SNEGSKA (reference sequence). CDR3 protein: CSAMRRAPYGYTF. In DNA, the CDR3 is TGCAGTGCTATGAGGAGGGCCCCCTATGGCTACACCTTC.

At least ten counts were recorded for this clonotype. A much larger clone differs from this one at a single base, so this may be a read error. The CDR3 region has the DNA TGCAGTGCTAGGTCTCTAGCGGGCCACTACAATGGGCAGTTCTTC. Translated: CSARSLAGHYNGQFF. This sequence joins TRBV20-1 and TRBJ2-1; 8 nucleotides match TRBD2. Per the germline V gene, CDR1 is DFQATT and CDR2 is SNEGSKA (reference sequence). This CDR3 has 15 residues.

This clonotype appeared a few times. This chain joins TRBV11-2 and TRBJ1-2, with 8 bases fitting TRBD1. The CDR3 has 18 amino acids. V lost 2 bases to trimming and J lost 1 base; unmatched junction nucleotides: 12. CDR1 is SGHAT and CDR2 is FQNNGV in the germline V gene. CDR3 loop: CASSLTTQRTGINYGYTF. In DNA, the CDR3 is TGTGCCAGCAGCTTAACCACCCAGCGGACAGGGATTAACTATGGCTACACCTTC.

The V gene is TRBV12-3 or TRBV12-4, the J gene TRBJ2-2; 10 positions agree with TRBD1. The CDR3 covers 14 residues. J lost 9 bases, V lost 4 bases, and 5 bases had no gene match. The CDR3: CASSSGQGSRELFF. CDR3 DNA: TGTGCCAGCAGTTCGGGACAGGGGTCTCGGGAGCTGTTTTTT.

Of note for this clonotype: With a much larger clone just one base away, this may be a read error. The CDR3 reads CSARKYAVKVNTEAFF. The CDR3 coding sequence is TGCAGTGCAAGAAAATATGCAGTGAAAGTGAACACTGAAGCTTTCTTT. J is TRBJ1-1 and V is TRBV20-1, with D unclear. Deletions cut 6 bases from V and 0 bases from J, with 20 bases between. The CDR3 totals 16 residues. The germline CDR1 and CDR2 sequences are DFQATT and SNEGSKA (reference sequence).

In regard to this clonotype: A much more abundant neighbour one base away suggests this may be a read error. The chain is built from TRBV4-1 and TRBJ2-1; D gene uncertain. Germline V lookup: CDR1 MGHRA, CDR2 YSYEKL. The CDR3 consists of 15 residues. The CDR3 region is CASSQDAVPYNGQFF. The CDR3 DNA follows: TGCGCCAGCAGCCAAGATGCCGTACCCTACAATGGGCAGTTCTTC.

This sequence joins TRBV5-1 and TRBJ2-3, with 10 bases identical to TRBD1. J gave up 5 bases and V 2 bases, and 8 bases lay outside the gene matches. CDR1 and CDR2 from the germline V gene are SGHRS and YFSETQ. The CDR3 length is 16 residues. CDR3 sequence: CASSLRRQGAGDTQYF. CDR3 coding DNA: TGCGCCAGCAGCTTAAGGAGACAGGGGGCAGGAGATACGCAGTATTTT.

The sample holds many counts of this clonotype. The CDR3 reads CASSLVLNTDTQYF. As DNA, the CDR3 is TGTGCCAGCAGCTTAGTTCTGAACACAGATACGCAGTATTTT. The J gene is TRBJ2-3, the V gene TRBV7-2, with unresolved D. Germline V gives CDR1 SGHTA, CDR2 FQGNSA. Between the trimmed V and J ends, which lost 1 base and 2 bases, there was a span of 7 bases. There are 14 residues in the CDR3.

This clonotype was detected ten times or more. J is TRBJ1-2 and V is TRBV14, with no clear D. Germline CDR1 and CDR2: SGHDN and FVKESK. The CDR3 is 14 residues long. V lost 3 bases and J lost 6, with 14 bases in between. The CDR3 nucleotides read TGTGCCAGCAGCCAGAACTCGAGGGTCCATGGCTACACCTTC. Amino acids: CASSQNSRVHGYTF.

This clonotype was seen ten or more times. The chain is built from TRBV11-2 and TRBJ2-3, with D unresolved. The germline CDR1 and CDR2 sequences are SGHAT and FQNNGV. The germline V and J ends were trimmed by 2 bases and 6 bases, with 30 bases remaining between them. This CDR3 spans 20 amino acids. In DNA form, the CDR3 reads TGTGCCAGCAGCTTAATTGGAGCCTTTAATATAGGGATAATGTCGGATACGCAGTATTTT. It is translated as CASSLIGAFNIGIMSDTQYF.

In this sample, this clonotype turned up many times. In DNA form, the CDR3 reads TGCAGTGCAGAGCCATTGGGGAGCGGGAGGGCCTACAATGAGCAGTTCTTC. The encoded protein is CSAEPLGSGRAYNEQFF. V usage is TRBV20-1 and J usage is TRBJ2-1; TRBD2 matches at 10 bases. Looked up from germline, CDR1 is DFQATT and CDR2 is SNEGSKA (reference sequence). With 6 bases clipped from V and 2 bases from J, the junction kept 13 bases outside the gene matches. The CDR3 has 17 residues.

This clonotype was counted many times. The genes are TRBV9 and TRBJ2-6; D possibly corresponds to TRBD1 (6 bases). Trimming took off 4 bases at V and 4 bases at J, with 18 bases between the two ends. This CDR3 region has 17 residues. CDR1 and CDR2 from the germline V gene are SGDLS and YYNGEE. The CDR3 region is CASSPSTGNPGANVLTF. The CDR3 nucleotides are TGTGCCAGCAGCCCCTCGACAGGCAACCCCGGGGCCAACGTCCTGACTTTC. The full variable domain, its missing parts supplied by reference TRBV9 and TRBJ2-6, is DSGVTQTPKHLITATGQRVTLRCSPRSGDLSVYWYQQSLDQGLQFLIQYYNGEERAKGNILERFSAQQFPDLHSELNLSSLELGDSALYFCASSPSTGNPGANVLTFGAGSRLTVL.